One T cell receptor (beta chain) is described in this entry. Its antigen is not identified. The germline V gene encodes CDR1 LNHDA and CDR2 SQIVND (reference sequence). With V trimmed by 8 bases and J by 0 bases, 11 bases remained unmatched. The CDR3 runs to 16 residues. The data originate from a study of cytomegalovirus exposure and HLA in healthy donors. Use of 60 Vbeta and 13 Jbeta primers characterized the PCR. Method: immunoSEQ multiplex PCR; TCRdb's copy keeps in-frame clones and lacks some. This sample has about 100,000 clones, with roughly 80% found just once. Findings of the study overall: In a later analysis, a genetic analysis reported fewer productive-TCR N-insertions in an Asian-associated ancestry cluster than the cohort average.

This sequence originates from a man aged 40-50 years in good health and CMV-seronegative. Sequenced sample: PBMCs. This chain joins TRBV19 and TRBJ2-7; 9 bases align to TRBD1. CDR3 DNA: TGTGCCAGTTCGGACAGGGGTCACGATCACTCCTACGAGCAGTACTTC. It codes for CASSDRGHDHSYEQYF.